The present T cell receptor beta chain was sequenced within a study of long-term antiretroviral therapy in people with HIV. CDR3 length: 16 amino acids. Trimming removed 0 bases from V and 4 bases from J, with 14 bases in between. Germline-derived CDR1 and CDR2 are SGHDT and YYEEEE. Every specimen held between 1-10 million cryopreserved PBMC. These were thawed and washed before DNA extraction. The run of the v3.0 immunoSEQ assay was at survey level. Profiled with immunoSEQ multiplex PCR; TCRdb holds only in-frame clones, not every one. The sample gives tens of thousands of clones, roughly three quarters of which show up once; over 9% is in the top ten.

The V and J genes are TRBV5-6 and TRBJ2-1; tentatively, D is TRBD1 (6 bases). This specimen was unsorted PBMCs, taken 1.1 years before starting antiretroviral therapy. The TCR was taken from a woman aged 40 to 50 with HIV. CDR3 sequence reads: CASSLATRQAYNEQFF. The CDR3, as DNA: TGTGCCAGCAGCTTGGCCACGAGACAGGCTTACAATGAGCAGTTCTTC.